Shown below are 27 T cell receptor beta chains from a single sample sequenced in a study of cytomegalovirus exposure and HLA in healthy donors. Primers: 60 Vbeta forward and 13 Jbeta reverse. Profiling relied on immunoSEQ multiplex PCR, and the TCRdb table lists in-frame clones only, not all of them. Seen here are about 120,000 clones, over 65% observed once, and the top ten hold 2.7%. Specimen: PBMCs. These TCRs come from a woman in her 40s in good health and CMV-seropositive.

This sequence joins TRBV6-1 and TRBJ2-2, with 8 nucleotides matching TRBD1. From germline, CDR1 is MNHNS and CDR2 SASEGT. After removal of 3 bases from V and 7 bases from J, the junction contained 7 bases not matched to a gene. The CDR3 extends over 15 amino acids. CDR3 in amino acids: CASSDLTGGSGELFF. The DNA of the CDR3 is TGTGCCAGCAGTGACCTAACAGGGGGAAGCGGGGAGCTGTTTTTT.

This clone has a handful of counts. V gene TRBV5-1 combines with J gene TRBJ2-6; D possibly corresponds to TRBD2 (5 bases). This CDR3 has 15 residues. Germline CDR1 and CDR2: SGHRS and YFSETQ. Trimming took 5 bases from V and 4 from J, leaving 13 bases between them. The CDR3 here is CASRKYGEGANVLTF. DNA of the CDR3: TGCGCCAGCAGAAAGTACGGGGAAGGGGCCAACGTCCTGACTTTC.

The count of this clone is one. The rearrangement uses TRBV5-1 and TRBJ2-5, with unresolved D. With 2 bases removed from V and 0 bases from J, the gap between germline ends came to 5 bases. The CDR3 has 13 residues. Germline lookup yields CDR1 SGHRS and CDR2 YFSETQ. The CDR3 loop reads CASSLTNQETQYF. As DNA, the CDR3 is TGCGCCAGCAGCTTAACTAACCAAGAGACCCAGTACTTC.

This chain uses TRBV10-3 with TRBJ1-6; D might be TRBD1 (6 bases). The ends were cut back, 0 bases at V and 0 bases at J, with 15 bases in the middle. This CDR3 is 19 amino acids long. The V gene's germline CDR1 is ENHRY and CDR2 SYGVKD. The CDR3 loop is CAISESGGQLSSYNSPLHF. CDR3 bases: TGTGCCATCAGTGAGTCCGGTGGACAGCTAAGCTCCTATAATTCACCCCTCCACTTT.

The V and J genes are TRBV30 and TRBJ2-5, with 10 positions matching TRBD2. Looked up from germline, CDR1 is GTSNPN and CDR2 is SVGIG (reference sequence). CDR3 length: 14 amino acids. Trimming at V came to 4 bases and at J to 5 bases, leaving 7 bases not matched to a gene. CDR3 coding DNA: TGTGCCTGGAACCTGGGACTAGCGAGGGAGACCCAGTACTTC. This translates into CAWNLGLARETQYF.

The chain links TRBV5-4 to TRBJ1-2, with a weak D call TRBD1 (6 bases). V lost 0 bases and J 3 bases, leaving 15 bases between the germline ends. Germline lookup yields CDR1 SGHNT and CDR2 YYREEE (reference sequence). This CDR3 spans 16 amino acids. The CDR3 region has the DNA TGTGCCAGCAGCTTGGCCTTGGGTGAGGGGGACTATGGCTACACCTTC. Protein: CASSLALGEGDYGYTF.

Regarding this clone: This sample also contains other DNA sequences that code for the same CDR3. V and J are TRBV10-3 and TRBJ1-6, with D perhaps matching TRBD1 (6 bases). V was shortened by 11 bases and J by 7 bases, with 15 bases between the two germline ends. Germline loops: CDR1 ENHRY, CDR2 SYGVKD. This CDR3 has 13 residues. CDR3 nucleotide sequence: TGTGCCTCGGGAGGGACACTCAATTCACCCCTCCACTTT. It specifies CASGGTLNSPLHF.

The rearrangement joins TRBV7-2 to TRBJ2-1; 13 bases agree with TRBD2. Germline CDR1 reads SGHTA; CDR2 reads FQGNSA. The CDR3 runs 16 residues. V dropped 5 bases and J dropped 7; count of bases not matched to a gene: 8. The CDR3 DNA sequence: TGTGCCAGCAGCCGCCGGACTAGCGGGAGCGTGAATGAGCAGTTCTTC. This encodes CASSRRTSGSVNEQFF. Drawing the rest from reference TRBV7-2 and TRBJ2-1, the complete variable domain is GAGVSQSPSNKVTEKGKDVELRCDPISGHTALYWYRQSLGQGLEFLIYFQGNSAPDKSGLPSDRFSAERTGGSVSTLTIQRTQQEDSAVYLCASSRRTSGSVNEQFFGPGTRLTVL.

The V gene is TRBV9, the J gene TRBJ2-1, with D uncertain. The CDR3 is made up of 15 amino acids. V was pared by 4 bases and J by 5 bases, with 16 bases between. CDR1 is SGDLS, CDR2 YYNGEE, per germline. CDR3 coding DNA: TGTGCCAGCAGCCCCAGACACTTACTGAACAATGAGCAGTTCTTC. Protein sequence: CASSPRHLLNNEQFF.

The chain carries TRBV19 and TRBJ2-1, with 13 bases aligning to TRBD2. The J segment lost 5 bases and the V segment lost 11 bases, leaving 12 bases of the junction unmatched. There are 16 residues in the CDR3. CDR1 is LNHDA, CDR2 SQIVND, per germline (reference sequence). The CDR3 DNA follows: TGTGCCTCACACAGGACTAGCGGGAGTCTCGACAATGAGCAGTTCTTC. It is translated as CASHRTSGSLDNEQFF. The full variable domain, with the rest looked up from reference TRBV19 and TRBJ2-1, is DGGITQSPKYLFRKEGQNVTLSCEQNLNHDAMYWYRQDPGQGLRLIYYSQIVNDFQKGDIAEGYSVSREKKESFPLTVTSAQKNPTAFYLCASHRTSGSLDNEQFFGPGTRLTVL.

This clone came up a few times. This chain links TRBV2 with TRBJ2-7, with 9 bases matching TRBD1. Looked up from germline, CDR1 is SNHLY and CDR2 is FYNNEI. V shed 10 bases, J shed 5 bases, and the junction held 12 bases outside the gene matches. The CDR3 extends over 14 amino acids. The chain's CDR3 is CATSTDRGFHEQYF. In DNA, the CDR3 is TGTGCCACCTCTACGGACAGGGGTTTCCACGAGCAGTACTTC.

There are a few counts of this clone. CDR3 residues: CSVTPNRGRNTEAFF. As DNA, the CDR3 is TGCAGCGTGACCCCGAATAGGGGCAGGAACACTGAAGCTTTCTTT. This sequence joins TRBV29-1 and TRBJ1-1; D is possibly TRBD1 (5 bases). Germline CDR1 is SQVTM and CDR2 is ANQGSEA. Trimming removed 6 bases at V and 1 base at J, with 18 bases between. The CDR3 extends over 15 amino acids.

V and J are TRBV9 and TRBJ2-1; TRBD2 matches at 9 bases. Germline V gene data show CDR1 as SGDLS and CDR2 as YYNGEE. Trimming at V came to 3 bases and at J to 5 bases, leaving 9 bases not matched to a gene. CDR3 length: 16 residues. This CDR3 reads CASSDIGLATNNEQFF. CDR3 nucleotides: TGTGCCAGCAGCGACATCGGACTAGCGACGAACAATGAGCAGTTCTTC.

The sample holds a few counts of this clone. The chain recombines TRBV18 with TRBJ2-2; D is undetermined. Germline assignment: CDR1 KGHSH and CDR2 LQKENI. Deletions cut 3 bases from V and 0 bases from J, with 8 bases between. The CDR3 runs 15 residues. As DNA, the CDR3 is TGTGCCAGCTCACCGACTCTAGCGAACACCGGGGAGCTGTTTTTT. It encodes CASSPTLANTGELFF.

CDR3 DNA: TGTGCCAGCGGCGCAGACATCCCTCCCTACGAGCAGTACTTC. Translating gives CASGADIPPYEQYF. The chain joins TRBV7-8 to TRBJ2-7; no firm D call. CDR1 and CDR2 (germline): SGHVS, FQNEAQ. The ends were cut back, 8 bases at V and 2 bases at J, with 16 bases in the middle. The CDR3 sequence is 14 residues long. Full variable domain (remainder filled in from reference TRBV7-8 and TRBJ2-7): GAGVSQSPRYKVAKRGQDVALRCDPISGHVSLFWYQQALGQGPEFLTYFQNEAQLDKSGLPSDRFFAERPEGSVSTLKIQRTQQEDSAVYLCASGADIPPYEQYFGPGTRLTVT.

The rearrangement joins TRBV12-2 to TRBJ1-1; no DNA check was done on the table's D call, TRBD1. TRBV12-2 is a listed pseudogene. The CDR3 consists of 20 residues. In DNA form, the CDR3 reads TGTGCAAGTCGCTTTAAGGGCGACAGGAGTCCAAATAGAGTGAACACTGAAGCTTTCTTT. It translates to CASRFKGDRSPNRVNTEAFF.

This clone has only one observation. DNA of the CDR3: TGTGCCGGGAAGGGACAGATTCTCACAGATACGCAGTATTTT. Amino acids: CAGKGQILTDTQYF. The chain employs TRBV2 and TRBJ2-3; 7 bases line up with TRBD1. CDR3 size: 14 residues. CDR1 is SNHLY and CDR2 is FYNNEI in the germline V gene. The V gene end was trimmed by 11 bases and the J gene end by 2 bases; junction bases not matched to a gene: 10.

This chain links TRBV5-4 with TRBJ2-3; D unresolved. The CDR3 extends over 13 amino acids. Trimming left V 0 bases short and J 4 bases short, with 6 bases between. Looked up from germline, CDR1 is SGHNT and CDR2 is YYREEE (reference sequence). The chain's CDR3 is CASSLGSADTQYF. The DNA of the CDR3 is TGTGCCAGCAGCTTGGGTTCTGCAGATACGCAGTATTTT.

The chain recombines TRBV5-6 with TRBJ1-3, with TRBD1 matching 8 bases. Germline V gives CDR1 SGHDT, CDR2 YYEEEE. The CDR3 is 16 amino acids. V shed 4 bases and J 7 bases; nucleotides not matched to a gene: 13. CDR3 nucleotide sequence: TGTGCCAGCAGCCCTGACAGGGGAAGGCTCCGGAACACCATATATTTT. Translating it yields CASSPDRGRLRNTIYF.

The J gene is TRBJ2-3, the V gene TRBV5-1; maybe TRBD2 (6 bases). Germline CDR1 and CDR2: SGHRS and YFSETQ. V lost 5 bases to trimming and J lost 0 bases, with 10 bases between them. This CDR3 region has 14 residues. CDR3 DNA sequence: TGCGCCAGCAGGGCGGGGCTTAGCACAGATACGCAGTATTTT. It codes for CASRAGLSTDTQYF. The full variable domain, its missing parts supplied by reference TRBV5-1 and TRBJ2-3, is KAGVTQTPRYLIKTRGQQVTLSCSPISGHRSVSWYQQTPGQGLQFLFEYFSETQRNKGNFPGRFSGRQFSNSRSEMNVSTLELGDSALYLCASRAGLSTDTQYFGPGTRLTVL.

This chain connects TRBV20-1 to TRBJ2-7; TRBD1 matches at 7 bases. The CDR3 contains 11 residues. The V and J ends lost 5 bases and 5 bases, in that order; junction bases with no gene match: 3. Germline loops: CDR1 DFQATT, CDR2 SNEGSKA (reference sequence). CDR3 sequence (DNA): TGCAGTGCTTACGACAGGGACGAGCAGTACTTC. Amino acids: CSAYDRDEQYF.

The chain combines TRBV13 with TRBJ2-7; 7 bases are a match to TRBD2. Trimming cost V 7 bases and J 1 base; bases outside gene matches: 10. The CDR3 is 15 residues long. Germline V gene lookup returns CDR1 PRHDT and CDR2 FYEKMQ (reference sequence). In DNA form, the CDR3 reads TGTGCCAGCACGTTGAGGCGGGAGTTTTCCTACGAGCAGTACTTC. It codes for CASTLRREFSYEQYF.

CDR3 sequence reads: CASSPGLQETQYF. CDR3 bases: TGTGCCAGTAGTCCCGGTCTCCAAGAGACCCAGTACTTC. The chain recombines TRBV19 with TRBJ2-5; D remains ambiguous. Germline values: CDR1 LNHDA, CDR2 SQIVND (reference sequence). V lost 5 bases to trimming and J lost 1 base, with 8 bases between them. CDR3 length: 13 amino acids. The full variable domain, in which reference TRBV19 and TRBJ2-5 provide the parts outside the CDR3, is DGGITQSPKYLFRKEGQNVTLSCEQNLNHDAMYWYRQDPGQGLRLIYYSQIVNDFQKGDIAEGYSVSREKKESFPLTVTSAQKNPTAFYLCASSPGLQETQYFGPGTRLLVL.

The chain links TRBV4-1 to TRBJ2-2; 9 bases are shared with TRBD2. Germline loops: CDR1 MGHRA, CDR2 YSYEKL. The V segment lost 4 bases and the J segment 2 bases; nucleotides outside the gene matches: 11. This CDR3 contains 18 residues. The DNA of the CDR3 is TGCGCCAGCAGCCCGTCAAATATGGGACTAGCAAACACCGGGGAGCTGTTTTTT. As protein: CASSPSNMGLANTGELFF.

This rearrangement joins TRBV28 to TRBJ1-2, with 7 positions matching TRBD1. The CDR3 contains 14 residues. Germline CDR1 MDHEN, CDR2 SYDVKM. The J segment lost 5 bases and the V segment lost 4 bases, leaving 7 bases of the junction unmatched. For the CDR3, the DNA is TGTGCCAGCAGTTCAACAGGGGCAAGGTATGGCTACACCTTC. Translated: CASSSTGARYGYTF.

The J gene is TRBJ1-1, the V gene TRBV19; no clear D. CDR3 length equals 14 residues. The V gene lost 0 bases and the J gene lost 1 base, with 6 bases spanning the gap. The germline V gene has CDR1 LNHDA and CDR2 SQIVND (reference sequence). The CDR3 bases are TGTGCCAGTAGTATAGAGGGCAGGAACACTGAAGCTTTCTTT. It encodes CASSIEGRNTEAFF.

This rearrangement joins TRBV7-9 to TRBJ1-2; tentative D call: TRBD1 (5 bases). V was cut by 10 bases and J by 2 bases, with 17 bases left in between. The germline V gene has CDR1 SEHNR and CDR2 FQNEAQ (reference sequence). The CDR3 extends over 14 amino acids. CDR3 coding DNA: TGTGCCACTACGGGACTTACCCTAAACTATGGCTACACCTTC. It specifies CATTGLTLNYGYTF. Combining the CDR3 with reference TRBV7-9 and TRBJ1-2 gives the whole variable domain DTGVSQNPRHKITKRGQNVTFRCDPISEHNRLYWYRQTLGQGPEFLTYFQNEAQLEKSRLLSDRFSAERPKGSFSTLEIQRTEQGDSAMYLCATTGLTLNYGYTFGSGTRLTVV.